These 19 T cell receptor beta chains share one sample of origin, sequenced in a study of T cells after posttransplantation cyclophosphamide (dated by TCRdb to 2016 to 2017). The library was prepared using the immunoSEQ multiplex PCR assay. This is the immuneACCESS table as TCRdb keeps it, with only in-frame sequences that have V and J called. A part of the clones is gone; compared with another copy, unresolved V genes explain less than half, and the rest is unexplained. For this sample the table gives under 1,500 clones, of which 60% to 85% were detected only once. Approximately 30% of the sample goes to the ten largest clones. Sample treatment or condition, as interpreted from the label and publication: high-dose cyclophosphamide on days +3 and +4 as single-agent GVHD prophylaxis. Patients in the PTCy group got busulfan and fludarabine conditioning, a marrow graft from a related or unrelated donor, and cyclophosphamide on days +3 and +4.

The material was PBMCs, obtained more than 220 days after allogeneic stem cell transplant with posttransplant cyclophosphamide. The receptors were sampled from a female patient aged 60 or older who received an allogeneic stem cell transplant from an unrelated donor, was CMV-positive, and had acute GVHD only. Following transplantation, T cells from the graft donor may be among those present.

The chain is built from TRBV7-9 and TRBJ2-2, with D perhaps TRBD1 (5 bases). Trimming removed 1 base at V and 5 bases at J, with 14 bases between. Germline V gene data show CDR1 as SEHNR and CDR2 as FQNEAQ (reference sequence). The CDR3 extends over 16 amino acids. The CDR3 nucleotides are TGTGCCAGCAGCTTAGTAACCCTCCGACAGACCGGGGAGCTGTTTTTT. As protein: CASSLVTLRQTGELFF.

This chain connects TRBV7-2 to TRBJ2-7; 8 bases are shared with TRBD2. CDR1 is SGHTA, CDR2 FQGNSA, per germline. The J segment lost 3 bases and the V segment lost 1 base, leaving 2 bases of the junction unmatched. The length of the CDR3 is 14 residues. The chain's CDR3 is CASSLVGGDYEQYF. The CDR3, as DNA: TGTGCCAGCAGCTTAGTCGGGGGGGACTACGAGCAGTACTTC. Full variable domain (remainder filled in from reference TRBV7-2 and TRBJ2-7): GAGVSQSPSNKVTEKGKDVELRCDPISGHTALYWYRQSLGQGLEFLIYFQGNSAPDKSGLPSDRFSAERTGGSVSTLTIQRTQQEDSAVYLCASSLVGGDYEQYFGPGTRLTVT.

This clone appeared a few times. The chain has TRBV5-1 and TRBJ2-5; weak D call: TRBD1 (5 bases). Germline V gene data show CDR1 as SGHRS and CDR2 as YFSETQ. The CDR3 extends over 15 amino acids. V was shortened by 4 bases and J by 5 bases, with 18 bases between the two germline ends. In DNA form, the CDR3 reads TGCGCCAGCAGCCCGTCGAGTGTGGGGCACGAGACCCAGTACTTC. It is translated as CASSPSSVGHETQYF.

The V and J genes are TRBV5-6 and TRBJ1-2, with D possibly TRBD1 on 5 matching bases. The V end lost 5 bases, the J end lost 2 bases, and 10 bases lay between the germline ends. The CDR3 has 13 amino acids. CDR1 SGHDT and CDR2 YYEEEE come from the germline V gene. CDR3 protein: CASSYRKNYGYTF. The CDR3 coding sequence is TGTGCCAGCAGTTACAGGAAAAACTATGGCTACACCTTC.

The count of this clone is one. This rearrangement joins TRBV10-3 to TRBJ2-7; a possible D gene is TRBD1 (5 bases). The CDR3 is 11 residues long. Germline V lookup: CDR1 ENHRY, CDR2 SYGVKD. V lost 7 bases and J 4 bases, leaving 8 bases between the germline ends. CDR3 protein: CAIMQGYEQYF. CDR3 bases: TGTGCCATCATGCAGGGTTACGAGCAGTACTTC.

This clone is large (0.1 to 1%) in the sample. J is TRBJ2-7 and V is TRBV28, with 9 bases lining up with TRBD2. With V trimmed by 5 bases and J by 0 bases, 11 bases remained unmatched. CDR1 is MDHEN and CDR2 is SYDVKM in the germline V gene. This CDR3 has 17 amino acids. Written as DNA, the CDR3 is TGTGCCAGCAGTCTGCCCCGGGATAGCGGGAGCTCCTACGAGCAGTACTTC. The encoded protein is CASSLPRDSGSSYEQYF. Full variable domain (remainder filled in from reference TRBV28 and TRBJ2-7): DVKVTQSSRYLVKRTGEKVFLECVQDMDHENMFWYRQDPGLGLRLIYFSYDVKMKEKGDIPEGYSVSREKKERFSLILESASTNQTSMYLCASSLPRDSGSSYEQYFGPGTRLTVT.

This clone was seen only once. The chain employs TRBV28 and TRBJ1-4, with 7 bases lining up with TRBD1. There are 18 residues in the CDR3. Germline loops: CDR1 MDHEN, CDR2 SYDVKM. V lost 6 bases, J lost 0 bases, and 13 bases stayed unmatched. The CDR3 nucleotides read TGTGCCAGCAGGGACCTACAGGGGTCGTTTCCAACTAATGAAAAACTGTTTTTT. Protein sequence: CASRDLQGSFPTNEKLFF.

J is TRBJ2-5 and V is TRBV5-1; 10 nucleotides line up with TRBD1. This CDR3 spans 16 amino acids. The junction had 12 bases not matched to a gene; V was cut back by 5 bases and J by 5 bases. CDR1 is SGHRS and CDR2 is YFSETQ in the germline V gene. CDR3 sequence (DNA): TGCGCCAGCAGAACCACACCGGGACAGGGGTCGGAGACCCAGTACTTC. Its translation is CASRTTPGQGSETQYF.

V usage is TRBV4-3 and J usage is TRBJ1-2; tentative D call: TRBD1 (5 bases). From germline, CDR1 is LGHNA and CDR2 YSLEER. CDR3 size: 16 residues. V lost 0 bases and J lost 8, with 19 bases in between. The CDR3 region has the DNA TGCGCCAGCAGCCAAGAAGGAGGTGGGGGGTCCGAAGGCTACACCTTC. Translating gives CASSQEGGGGSEGYTF.

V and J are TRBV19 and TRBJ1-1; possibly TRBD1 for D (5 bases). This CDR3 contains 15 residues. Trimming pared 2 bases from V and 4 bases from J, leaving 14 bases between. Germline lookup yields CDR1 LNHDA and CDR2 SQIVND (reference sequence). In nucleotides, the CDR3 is TGTGCCAGTAGTATAAAGGGCGGGGCCTCCACTGAAGCTTTCTTT. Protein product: CASSIKGGASTEAFF.

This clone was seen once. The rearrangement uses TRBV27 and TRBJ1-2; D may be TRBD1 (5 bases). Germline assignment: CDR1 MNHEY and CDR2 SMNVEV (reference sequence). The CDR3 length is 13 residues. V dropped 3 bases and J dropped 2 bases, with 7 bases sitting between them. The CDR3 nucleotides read TGTGCCAGCAGTTTTGGGGGGAACTATGGCTACACCTTC. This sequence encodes CASSFGGNYGYTF.

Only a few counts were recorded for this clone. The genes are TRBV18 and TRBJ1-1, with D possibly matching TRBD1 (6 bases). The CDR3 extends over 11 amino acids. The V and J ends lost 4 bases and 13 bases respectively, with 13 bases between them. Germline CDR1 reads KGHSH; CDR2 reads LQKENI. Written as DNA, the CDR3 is TGTGCCAGCTCACTGACAGGACTGGGTTTCTTT. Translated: CASSLTGLGFF. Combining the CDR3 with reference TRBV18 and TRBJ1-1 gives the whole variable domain NAGVMQNPRHLVRRRGQEARLRCSPMKGHSHVYWYRQLPEEGLKFMVYLQKENIIDESGMPKERFSAEFPKEGPSILRIQQVVRGDSAAYFCASSLTGLGFFGQGTRLTVV.

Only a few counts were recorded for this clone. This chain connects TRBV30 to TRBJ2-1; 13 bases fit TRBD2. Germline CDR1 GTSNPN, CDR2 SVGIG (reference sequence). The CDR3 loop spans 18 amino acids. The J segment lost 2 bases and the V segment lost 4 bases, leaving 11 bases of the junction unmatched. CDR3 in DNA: TGTGCCTGGATTGGGGGGACTAGCGGGACCACCGCCTACAATGAGCAGTTCTTC. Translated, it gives CAWIGGTSGTTAYNEQFF.

The DNA of the CDR3 is TGTGCCAGCAGTGAAATGACAGGGATTAGCAATCAGCCCCAGCATTTT. It codes for CASSEMTGISNQPQHF. The chain couples TRBV2 to TRBJ1-5; 7 bases are a match to TRBD1. V lost 2 bases and J lost 0; bases outside the gene matches: 4. Germline V CDR1 and CDR2: SNHLY, FYNNEI. This CDR3 has 16 residues.

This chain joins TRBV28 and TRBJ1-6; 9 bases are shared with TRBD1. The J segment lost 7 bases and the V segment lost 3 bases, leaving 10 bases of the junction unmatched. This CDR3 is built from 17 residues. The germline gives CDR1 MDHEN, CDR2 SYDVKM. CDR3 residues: CASSLLNSGTGNSPLHF. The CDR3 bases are TGTGCCAGCAGTTTGCTTAACTCCGGGACAGGGAATTCACCCCTCCACTTT.

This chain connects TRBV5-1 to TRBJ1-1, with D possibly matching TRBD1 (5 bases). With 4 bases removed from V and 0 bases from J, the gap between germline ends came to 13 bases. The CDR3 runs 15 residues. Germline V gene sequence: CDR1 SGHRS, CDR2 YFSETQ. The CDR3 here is CASSIGTTLNTEAFF. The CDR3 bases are TGCGCCAGCAGCATCGGGACTACTCTGAACACTGAAGCTTTCTTT.

Written as DNA, the CDR3 is TGTGCCAGCAGTCTACGACAGATTCAGCCCCAGCATTTT. Translating gives CASSLRQIQPQHF. The chain combines TRBV28 with TRBJ1-5, with D perhaps TRBD1 (5 bases). Trimming left V 5 bases short and J 6 bases short, with 11 bases between. Germline CDR1 reads MDHEN; CDR2 reads SYDVKM. The CDR3 is 13 residues long. Based on the CDR3 plus reference TRBV28 and TRBJ1-5, the full variable domain is DVKVTQSSRYLVKRTGEKVFLECVQDMDHENMFWYRQDPGLGLRLIYFSYDVKMKEKGDIPEGYSVSREKKERFSLILESASTNQTSMYLCASSLRQIQPQHFGDGTRLSIL.

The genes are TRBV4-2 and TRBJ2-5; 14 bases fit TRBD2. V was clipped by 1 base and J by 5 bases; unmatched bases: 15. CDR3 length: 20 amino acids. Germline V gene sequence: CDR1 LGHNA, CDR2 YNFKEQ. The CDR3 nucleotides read TGTGCCAGCAGCCAAGTAGCCCCCGCGACTAGCGGGGGGGCCCTCGAGACCCAGTACTTC. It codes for CASSQVAPATSGGALETQYF.

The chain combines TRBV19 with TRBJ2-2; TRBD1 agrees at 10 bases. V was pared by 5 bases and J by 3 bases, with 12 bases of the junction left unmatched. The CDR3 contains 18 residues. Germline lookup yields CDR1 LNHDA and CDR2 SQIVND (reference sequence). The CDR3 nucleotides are TGTGCCAGTAGTGGGAGACAGGGGGCCGTTGAGGACACCGGGGAGCTGTTTTTT. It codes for CASSGRQGAVEDTGELFF.